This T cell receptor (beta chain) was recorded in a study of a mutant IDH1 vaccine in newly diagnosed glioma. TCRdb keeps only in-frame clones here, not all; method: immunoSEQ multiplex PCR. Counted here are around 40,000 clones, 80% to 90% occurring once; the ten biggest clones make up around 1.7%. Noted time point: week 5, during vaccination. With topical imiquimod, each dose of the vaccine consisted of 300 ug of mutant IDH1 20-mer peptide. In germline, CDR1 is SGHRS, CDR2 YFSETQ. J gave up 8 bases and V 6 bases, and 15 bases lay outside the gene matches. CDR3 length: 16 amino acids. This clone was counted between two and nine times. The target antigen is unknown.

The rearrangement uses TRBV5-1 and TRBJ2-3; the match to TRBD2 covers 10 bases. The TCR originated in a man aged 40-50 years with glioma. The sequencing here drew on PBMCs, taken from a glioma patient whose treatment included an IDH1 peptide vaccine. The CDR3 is CASKPLEREGRVTQYF. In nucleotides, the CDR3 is TGCGCCAGCAAACCGCTCGAGCGGGAGGGACGAGTTACGCAGTATTTT.